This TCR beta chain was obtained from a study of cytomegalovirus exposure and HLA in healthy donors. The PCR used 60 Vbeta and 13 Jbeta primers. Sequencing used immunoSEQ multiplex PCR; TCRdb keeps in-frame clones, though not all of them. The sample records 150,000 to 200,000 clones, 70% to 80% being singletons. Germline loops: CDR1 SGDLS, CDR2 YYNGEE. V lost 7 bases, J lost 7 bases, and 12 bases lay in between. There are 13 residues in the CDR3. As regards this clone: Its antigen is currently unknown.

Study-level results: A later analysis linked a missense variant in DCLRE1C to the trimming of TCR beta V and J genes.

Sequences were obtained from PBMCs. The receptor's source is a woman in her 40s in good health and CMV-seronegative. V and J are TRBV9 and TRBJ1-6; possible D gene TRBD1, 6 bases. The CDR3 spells CASGDRTNSPLHF. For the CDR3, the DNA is TGTGCCAGCGGCGACAGGACGAATTCACCCCTCCACTTT.